The next 9 T cell receptor beta chains were all read from a single sample in a study of blood T cells in healthy people across ages (dated by TCRdb to 2014 to 2015). The library was prepared using 5' RACE. Sequencing was carried out with an Illumina HiSeq 2500. A second PCR of about 7 to 12 cycles was run with a J-beta primer mix and a sample-barcoded 5' primer. TCRdb cleaned the public reads at Q25 with fastp, built clones with MiXCR and kept in-frame beta chains. Rows are combined by CDR3 protein, so each entry shows the most common genes and DNA. The table for this sample lists some 900,000 distinct CDR3 sequences; roughly 43% of them were counted only once. Of the sample, around an eighth is held by the ten largest clones. The source material was blood. The receptors were gathered from a man aged 25-45 years in good health.

The chain has TRBV6-5 and TRBJ2-7; D might be TRBD1 (5 bases). This CDR3 is 14 amino acids long. Deletions cut 4 bases from V and 7 bases from J, with 17 bases between. Germline-derived CDR1 and CDR2 are MNHEY and SVGAGI. In DNA, the CDR3 is TGTGCCAGCAGTTCCACGGTTCTACAGGATGAGCAGTACTTC. This sequence encodes CASSSTVLQDEQYF.

This clonotype was seen more than once but under ten times. The genes are TRBV20-1 and TRBJ2-5; D perhaps matches TRBD1 (5 bases). The length of the CDR3 is 12 residues. Trimming shortened V by 3 bases and J by 5 bases, and 10 bases separated the two germline ends. Germline V gives CDR1 DFQATT, CDR2 SNEGSKA (reference sequence). CDR3 in DNA: TGCAGTGCTAGGCGGCAGGGTGAGACCCAGTACTTC. Encoded protein: CSARRQGETQYF.

The chain carries TRBV6-1 and TRBJ2-3; D is uncertain. CDR1 MNHNS and CDR2 SASEGT come from the germline V gene. The length of the CDR3 is 13 residues. Trimming took off 6 bases at V and 4 bases at J, with 11 bases between the two ends. CDR3 region: CASREHEPDTQYF. The CDR3 nucleotides read TGTGCCAGCAGAGAACATGAACCAGATACGCAGTATTTT.

The V gene is TRBV7-9, the J gene TRBJ1-2; D is ambiguous. CDR3 length equals 14 residues. V was pared by 1 base and J by 8 bases, with 14 bases between. In germline, CDR1 is SEHNR, CDR2 FQNEAQ (reference sequence). The CDR3 sequence is CASSLGGSLLGYTF. CDR3 sequence (DNA): TGTGCCAGCAGCTTAGGAGGCAGTTTATTAGGCTACACCTTC.

This clonotype was observed many times. The chain joins TRBV12-3 or TRBV12-4 to TRBJ2-7, with 8 nucleotides matching TRBD2. The V and J ends lost 0 bases and 4 bases, in that order; junction bases with no gene match: 11. This CDR3 has 17 residues. This CDR3 is CASSLAASAGVDYEQYF. CDR3 nucleotide sequence: TGTGCCAGCAGTTTAGCCGCCTCAGCGGGGGTGGATTACGAGCAGTACTTC.

The chain has TRBV11-2 and TRBJ2-3, with D perhaps matching TRBD1 or TRBD2 (5 bases each). The V gene lost 8 bases and the J gene lost 0 bases, with 15 bases spanning the gap. Germline CDR1 reads SGHAT; CDR2 reads FQNNGV. This CDR3 region has 15 residues. The CDR3 here is CASSSLRDSTDTQYF. Here the CDR3 DNA reads TGTGCCAGCTCATCCCTCCGGGACAGCACAGATACGCAGTATTTT.

This clonotype was seen at least ten times. V and J are TRBV28 and TRBJ2-5; D call uncertain. CDR1 and CDR2 (germline): MDHEN, SYDVKM. The germline V and J ends were trimmed by 5 bases and 4 bases, with 11 bases remaining between them. This CDR3 is 13 amino acids long. The CDR3 nucleotides read TGTGCCAGCAGTCTACCCCCCGGAGAGACCCAGTACTTC. This encodes CASSLPPGETQYF.

The chain couples TRBV6-5 to TRBJ1-6, with D hard to call. With 6 bases removed from V and 5 bases from J, the gap between germline ends came to 14 bases. Per germline, CDR1 MNHEY and CDR2 SVGAGI. CDR3 size: 15 residues. The CDR3: CASRLTVDNNSPLHF. CDR3 sequence (DNA): TGTGCCAGCAGACTTACCGTCGATAATAATTCACCCCTCCACTTT.

The CDR3 reads CASSPWGAEVGGELFF. The CDR3 DNA follows: TGTGCCAGCAGTCCGTGGGGCGCCGAAGTAGGCGGGGAGCTGTTTTTT. The genes are TRBV12-3 or TRBV12-4 and TRBJ2-2, with D possibly TRBD1 on 5 matching bases. The CDR3 extends over 16 amino acids. Trimming cost V 5 bases and J 7 bases, with 20 bases left between them.